This T cell receptor beta chain was captured by sequencing in a study of blood T cell repertoires in COVID-19. Overall study: Acute-phase and convalescent COVID-19 samples originated in the United States, Italy and Spain. PBMCs, B-cell-depleted T cells, or T cells provided the cDNA or gDNA that made up the material.

In the original processing: Estimation of nucleated cell counts relied on the amplification of reference gene primers. Sequencing used immunoSEQ multiplex PCR; TCRdb keeps in-frame clones, though not all of them. The DNA was the basis for D and trimming; V, J and clone size are from that table. The table includes tens of thousands of clones, around 87% detected once. This CDR3 spans 14 amino acids. Per germline, CDR1 MNHEY and CDR2 SVGEGT. V lost 6 bases to trimming and J lost 1 base; unmatched junction nucleotides: 3. The clonotype comes from a human donor in a cohort sampled during active COVID-19. The sequencing sample was made of peripheral blood. The chain combines TRBV6-2 or TRBV6-3 with TRBJ2-7; the match to TRBD2 covers 10 bases. This CDR3 reads CASRPSGRSYEQYF. The CDR3 region has the DNA TGTGCCAGCAGGCCTAGCGGGAGATCCTACGAGCAGTACTTC.